The entry below gives a single TCR beta chain sequence along with its context. What it recognizes is unknown. This sample was taken from a study of CD8 T cells in Susac syndrome. Study-wide results and caveats: As the study acknowledged, the number of individuals in its TCR sequencing and HLA analysis was relatively small.

The authors carried out high-throughput sequencing of TCR beta. They applied it to CD8+ and CD4+ T cells obtained from blood. TEMRA cells were FACS-enriched, unlike CD8+ and CD4+ T cells, which were negatively isolated. Random hexamers served to reverse transcribe about 0.45 to 1 ug RNA. An immunoSEQ multiplex PCR amplified TCR beta CDR3 over 54 Vbeta and 13 Jbeta. TCRdb re-derived calls from the immunoSEQ multiplex PCR reads in MiXCR, one entry per CDR3 protein. The sample contains some 170,000 distinct CDR3 sequences, 90% to 95% of which appear only once. Deletions cut 0 bases from V and 0 bases from J, with 12 bases between. Germline V CDR1 and CDR2: MNHNS, SASEGT. The CDR3 has 17 amino acids.

The chain is built from TRBV6-1 and TRBJ2-1, with no clear D. The sequence came from a human donor in good health. Sequences were obtained from CD4+ T cells from PBMCs. In DNA form, the CDR3 reads TGTGCCAGCAGTGAAGCGCTTCGGGCTAGCTCCTACAATGAGCAGTTCTTC. It encodes CASSEALRASSYNEQFF.